These T cell receptor beta chains were read from a single sample in a study of blood T cell repertoires in COVID-19. The protocol was immunoSEQ multiplex PCR, while the TCRdb copy is restricted to in-frame clones and leaves out a portion. Of roughly 100,000 clones in the sample, roughly 89% were seen once. The sequencing input was peripheral blood. The receptors stem from a woman in her 70s with acute or convalescent COVID-19. The CDR3 runs from the conserved cysteine through the conserved F or W. The D gene is left open where the match is weak. Where a row states a size, it is once, few, many or the class of an expanded clone; other rows omit it.

>.|TRBJ2-1|.|TRBV11-1
CASSLLANSYNEQFF
TGTGCCAGCAGCTTACTAGCGAACTCCTACAATGAGCAGTTCTTC
>.|TRBJ2-1|.|TRBV2
CASSRASNAPYNEQFF
TGTGCCAGCTCTAGGGCTAGCAACGCACCCTACAATGAGCAGTTCTTC
>.|TRBJ1-6|.|TRBV10-3
CAIHPGGGGSPLHF
TGTGCCATTCACCCGGGGGGGGGCGGTTCACCCCTCCACTTT
>.|TRBJ2-2|.|TRBV5-5
CASSPQGKAGELFF
TGTGCCAGCAGTCCCCAGGGAAAGGCCGGGGAGCTGTTTTTT
>.|TRBJ1-2|.|TRBV28
CASISDFGYTF
TGTGCCAGCATATCGGACTTTGGCTACACCTTC
>.|TRBJ1-6|TRBD1|TRBV28
CASIRTGAYNSPLHF
TGTGCCAGCATCAGGACAGGGGCCTATAATTCACCCCTCCACTTT
>.|TRBJ2-7|.|TRBV4-1
CASSQGLWYGSRGSYEQYF
TGCGCCAGCAGCCAAGGGTTGTGGTACGGGAGTAGGGGCTCCTACGAGCAGTACTTC
>.|TRBJ2-6|.|TRBV5-1
CASTYTEQGSGANVLTF
TGCGCCAGCACCTACACAGAGCAGGGCTCTGGGGCCAACGTCCTGACTTTC
>.|TRBJ1-2|TRBD1|TRBV7-2
CASSPRTGGNYGYTF
TGTGCCAGCAGCCCAAGGACAGGGGGCAACTATGGCTACACCTTC
>few|TRBJ1-6|.|TRBV7-9
CASSRGDGNSPLHF
TGTGCCAGCAGCCGGGGGGACGGTAATTCACCCCTCCACTTT
>.|TRBJ2-3|TRBD2|TRBV29-1
CSVEDRTSADTQYF
TGCAGCGTTGAAGATAGAACTAGCGCAGATACGCAGTATTTT
>few|TRBJ1-3|.|TRBV10-1
CASSESGGISGNTIYF
TGCGCCAGCAGTGAGTCTGGAGGTATCTCTGGAAACACCATATATTTT
>.|TRBJ2-2|.|TRBV19
CASNRLANTGELFF
TGTGCCAGTAACCGACTCGCGAACACCGGGGAGCTGTTTTTT
>few|TRBJ1-5|.|TRBV28
CASRKQGSWQPQHF
TGTGCCAGCAGGAAGCAGGGTAGTTGGCAGCCCCAGCATTTT
>once|TRBJ1-2|TRBD1|TRBV18
CASAGTGGLDNYGYTF
TGTGCCAGCGCCGGGACAGGGGGCCTAGATAACTATGGCTACACCTTC
>.|TRBJ1-1|TRBD1|TRBV3-1/TRBV3-2
CASSPQGAMNTEAFF
TGTGCCAGCAGCCCACAGGGGGCTATGAACACTGAAGCTTTCTTT
>.|TRBJ1-2|.|TRBV19
CASSQELTDNYGYTF
TGTGCCAGTAGCCAAGAATTGACAGATAACTATGGCTACACCTTC
>.|TRBJ2-1|TRBD2|TRBV2
CASRQAGVYNEQFF
TGTGCCAGCAGACAAGCGGGGGTCTACAATGAGCAGTTCTTC
>.|TRBJ1-4|.|TRBV3-1/TRBV3-2
CASSQVTRGREKLFF
TGTGCCAGCAGCCAAGTGACCCGAGGGCGGGAAAAACTGTTTTTT
>.|TRBJ1-5|TRBD1|TRBV3-1/TRBV3-2
CASSRNPGGKEPQHF
TGTGCCAGCAGCCGAAACCCAGGGGGAAAGGAGCCCCAGCATTTT
>.|TRBJ2-1|.|TRBV5-4
CASSHPVGSYNEQFF
TGTGCCAGCAGCCACCCGGTCGGGTCCTACAATGAGCAGTTCTTC
>.|TRBJ2-6|TRBD1|TRBV4-1
CASSQGGTGRSGANVLTF
TGCGCCAGCAGCCAAGGGGGGACAGGGCGCTCTGGGGCCAACGTCCTGACTTTC
>.|TRBJ1-6|TRBD1|TRBV6-6
CASSHGQGHNSPLHF
TGTGCCAGCAGTCATGGACAGGGCCATAATTCACCCCTCCACTTT
>.|TRBJ2-1|TRBD1|TRBV12-5
CASGLGDRGRYNEQFF
TGTGCTAGTGGTTTGGGAGACAGGGGTAGATACAATGAGCAGTTCTTC
>.|TRBJ1-2|.|TRBV5-5
CASRLADPGDYGYTF
TGTGCCAGCAGATTGGCCGATCCAGGGGACTATGGCTACACCTTC
>.|TRBJ2-7|.|TRBV7-9
CAGGHEELYEQYF
TGTGCAGGGGGTCATGAGGAGCTATACGAGCAGTACTTC
>.|TRBJ2-5|TRBD1|TRBV4-2
CASSPGTVFQETQYF
TGTGCCAGCAGCCCCGGGACAGTTTTCCAAGAGACCCAGTACTTC
>.|TRBJ1-6|TRBD1|TRBV6-5
CASRGQRDISPLHF
TGTGCCAGTAGGGGGCAACGGGATATTTCACCCCTCCACTTT
>.|TRBJ1-1|.|TRBV15
CATSRDMNTEAFF
TGTGCCACCAGCAGAGATATGAACACTGAAGCTTTCTTT